This T cell receptor beta chain was retrieved from a study of T cell responses to AZD1222 COVID-19 vaccine. Study-wide points: Samples come after the peak T cell response, not at day 14. Two doses of AZD1222 preceded a rise in Spike-specific TCR breadth and depth. Spike regions recognized by vaccine-associated CD4 TCRs spanned the protein, led by 160-218 and 743-854. Reports indicate that nearly half of spike-specific TCRs are directed at unmutated variant regions.

Produced via immunoSEQ multiplex PCR; TCRdb's table is partial and in-frame only. The sample lists roughly 110,000 clones, under 95% seen once, with 5% to 7.5% in the top ten. Germline values: CDR1 LNHDA, CDR2 SQIVND (reference sequence). Trimming at V came to 6 bases and at J to 2 bases, leaving 3 bases not matched to a gene. This CDR3 contains 14 residues. In regard to this clone: Its antigen is undetermined.

This chain joins TRBV19 and TRBJ1-2; 10 positions agree with TRBD1. The source was peripheral blood, collected 28 days after the second AZD1222 dose. This sequence was found in an adult who received the AZD1222 COVID-19 vaccine. CDR3 coding DNA: TGTGCCAGTAGCCGACAGGGGGCGAACTATGGCTACACCTTC. Translating it yields CASSRQGANYGYTF. Filled out from reference TRBV19 and TRBJ1-2, the complete variable domain reads DGGITQSPKYLFRKEGQNVTLSCEQNLNHDAMYWYRQDPGQGLRLIYYSQIVNDFQKGDIAEGYSVSREKKESFPLTVTSAQKNPTAFYLCASSRQGANYGYTFGSGTRLTVV.